Only one count was recorded for the clone carrying this T cell receptor (beta chain). Its target is not known. Sequencing was performed with immunoSEQ multiplex PCR; in TCRdb, only in-frame clones are kept and a portion is missing. The repertoire has some 64,000 clones, about 90% of them found once; the top ten carry approximately 15%. The data belong to a study of T cell responses to AZD1222 COVID-19 vaccine. The wider study: It was second doses at about 4 or about 12 weeks that were pooled. General study findings and limits: Increases in Spike-specific TCR breadth and depth were seen after two AZD1222 doses. Clonal diversity was possibly underestimated; the donors were predominantly white British and more often female. None of the repertoires were sampled until the peak T cell response had passed.

Per the germline V gene, CDR1 is SNHLY and CDR2 is FYNNEI. Trimming stripped 2 bases from V and 0 bases from J, with 17 bases between. The CDR3 has 19 amino acids. The sequence came from an adult in good health. The source was peripheral blood, collected on day 0 of AZD1222 vaccination. The chain links TRBV2 to TRBJ1-6; weak D call: TRBD1 (5 bases). As DNA, the CDR3 is TGTGCCAGCAGTGAACTGCTGGGGCCGCGCTTCTCCTATAATTCACCCCTCCACTTT. Translating gives CASSELLGPRFSYNSPLHF.